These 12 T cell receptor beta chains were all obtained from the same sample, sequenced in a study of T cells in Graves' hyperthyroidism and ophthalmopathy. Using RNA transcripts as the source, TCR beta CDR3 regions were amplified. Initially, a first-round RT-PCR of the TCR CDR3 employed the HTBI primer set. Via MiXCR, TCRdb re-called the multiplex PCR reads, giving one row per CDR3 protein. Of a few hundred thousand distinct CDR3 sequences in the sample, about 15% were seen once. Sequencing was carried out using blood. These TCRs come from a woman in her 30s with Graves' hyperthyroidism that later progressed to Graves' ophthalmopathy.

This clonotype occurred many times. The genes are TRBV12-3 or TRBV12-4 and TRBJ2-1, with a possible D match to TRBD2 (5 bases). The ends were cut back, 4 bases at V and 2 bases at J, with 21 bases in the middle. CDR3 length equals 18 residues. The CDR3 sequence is CASSYFAGSTGAYNEQFF. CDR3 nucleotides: TGTGCCAGCAGTTACTTCGCAGGTAGCACCGGGGCCTACAATGAGCAGTTCTTC.

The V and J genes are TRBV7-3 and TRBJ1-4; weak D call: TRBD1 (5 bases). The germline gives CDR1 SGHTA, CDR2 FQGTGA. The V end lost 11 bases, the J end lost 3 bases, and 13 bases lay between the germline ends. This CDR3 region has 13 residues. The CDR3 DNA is TGTGCCCGCTGGGGGGTGGCTAATGAAAAACTGTTTTTT. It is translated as CARWGVANEKLFF.

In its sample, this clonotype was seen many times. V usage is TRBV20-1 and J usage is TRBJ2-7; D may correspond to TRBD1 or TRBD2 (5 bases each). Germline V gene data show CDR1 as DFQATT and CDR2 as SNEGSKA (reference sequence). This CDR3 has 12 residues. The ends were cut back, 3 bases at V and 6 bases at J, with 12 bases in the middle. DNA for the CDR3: TGCAGTGCTAGTGTGGGGGACGGCGAGCAGTACTTC. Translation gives CSASVGDGEQYF.

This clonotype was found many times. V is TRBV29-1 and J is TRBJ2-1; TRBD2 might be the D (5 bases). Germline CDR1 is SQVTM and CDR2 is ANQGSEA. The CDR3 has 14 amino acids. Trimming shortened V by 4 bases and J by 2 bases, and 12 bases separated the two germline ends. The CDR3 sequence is CSVVQEVAYNEQFF. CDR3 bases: TGCAGCGTTGTCCAGGAGGTCGCCTACAATGAGCAGTTCTTC.

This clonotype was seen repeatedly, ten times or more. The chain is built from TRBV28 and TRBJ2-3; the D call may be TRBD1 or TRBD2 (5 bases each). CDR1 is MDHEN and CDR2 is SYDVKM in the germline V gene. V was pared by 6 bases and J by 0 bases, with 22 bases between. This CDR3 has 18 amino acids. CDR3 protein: CASRGTFWGYSSTDTQYF. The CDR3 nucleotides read TGTGCCAGCAGAGGTACTTTCTGGGGGTATTCTAGCACAGATACGCAGTATTTT. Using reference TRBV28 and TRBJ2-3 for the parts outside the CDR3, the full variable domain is DVKVTQSSRYLVKRTGEKVFLECVQDMDHENMFWYRQDPGLGLRLIYFSYDVKMKEKGDIPEGYSVSREKKERFSLILESASTNQTSMYLCASRGTFWGYSSTDTQYFGPGTRLTVL.

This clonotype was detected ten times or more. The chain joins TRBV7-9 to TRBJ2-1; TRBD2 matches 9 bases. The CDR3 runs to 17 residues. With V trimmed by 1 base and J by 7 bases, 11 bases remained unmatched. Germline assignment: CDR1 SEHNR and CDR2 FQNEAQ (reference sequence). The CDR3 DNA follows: TGTGCCAGCAGCTTAGGTTCTGTGACTAGCGGTGGAAATGAGCAGTTCTTC. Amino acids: CASSLGSVTSGGNEQFF. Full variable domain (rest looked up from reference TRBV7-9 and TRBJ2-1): DTGVSQNPRHKITKRGQNVTFRCDPISEHNRLYWYRQTLGQGPEFLTYFQNEAQLEKSRLLSDRFSAERPKGSFSTLEIQRTEQGDSAMYLCASSLGSVTSGGNEQFFGPGTRLTVL.

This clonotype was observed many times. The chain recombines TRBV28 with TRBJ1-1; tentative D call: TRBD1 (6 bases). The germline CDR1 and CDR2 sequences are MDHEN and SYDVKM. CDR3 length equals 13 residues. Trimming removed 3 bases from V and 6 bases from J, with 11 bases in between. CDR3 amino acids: CASSFGQSAEAFF. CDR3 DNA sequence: TGTGCCAGCAGTTTCGGACAGAGCGCTGAAGCTTTCTTT.

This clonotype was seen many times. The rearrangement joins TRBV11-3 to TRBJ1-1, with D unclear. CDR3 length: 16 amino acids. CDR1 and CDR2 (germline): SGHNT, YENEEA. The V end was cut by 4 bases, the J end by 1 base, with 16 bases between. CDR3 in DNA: TGTGCCAGCAGCTCAAGCCTACAGCGGTCGAACACTGAAGCTTTCTTT. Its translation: CASSSSLQRSNTEAFF. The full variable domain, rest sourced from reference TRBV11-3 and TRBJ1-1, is EAGVVQSPRYKIIEKKQPVAFWCNPISGHNTLYWYLQNLGQGPELLIRYENEEAVDDSQLPKDRFSAERLKGVDSTLKIQPAELGDSAVYLCASSSSLQRSNTEAFFGQGTRLTVV.

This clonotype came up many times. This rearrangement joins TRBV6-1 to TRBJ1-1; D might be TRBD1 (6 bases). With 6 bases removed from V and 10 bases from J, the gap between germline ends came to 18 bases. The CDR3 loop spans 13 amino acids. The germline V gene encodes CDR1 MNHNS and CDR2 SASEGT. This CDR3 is CASRSVEGVGAFF. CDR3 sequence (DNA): TGTGCCAGCAGGTCCGTCGAGGGGGTAGGAGCTTTCTTT.

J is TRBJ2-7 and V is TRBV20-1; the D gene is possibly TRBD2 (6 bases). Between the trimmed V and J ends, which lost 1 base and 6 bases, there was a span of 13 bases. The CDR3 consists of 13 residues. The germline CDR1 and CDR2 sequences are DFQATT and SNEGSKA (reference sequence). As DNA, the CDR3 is TGCAGTGCTAGAGGCGGCGGGACCCCCGAGCAGTACTTC. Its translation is CSARGGGTPEQYF.

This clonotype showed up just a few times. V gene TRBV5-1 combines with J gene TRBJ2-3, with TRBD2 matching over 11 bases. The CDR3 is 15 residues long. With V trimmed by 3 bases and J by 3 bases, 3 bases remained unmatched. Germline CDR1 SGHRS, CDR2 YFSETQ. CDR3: CASSWGTSGTDTQYF. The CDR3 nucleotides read TGCGCCAGCAGCTGGGGGACTAGCGGTACAGATACGCAGTATTTT.

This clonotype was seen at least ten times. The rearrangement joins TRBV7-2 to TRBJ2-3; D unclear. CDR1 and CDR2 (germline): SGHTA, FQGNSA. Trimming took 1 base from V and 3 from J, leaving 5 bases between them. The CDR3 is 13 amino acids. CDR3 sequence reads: CASSLVWTDTQYF. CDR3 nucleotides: TGTGCCAGCAGCTTAGTTTGGACAGATACGCAGTATTTT.